A selection of T cell receptor beta chains follows, all from one sample in a study of monozygotic twins with inflammatory bowel disease. TCRdb re-analyzed the 5' RACE reads; it lists each CDR3 protein once, without DNA. The sample totals approximately 300,000 distinct CDR3 sequences. The source material was blood. These receptors were collected from a human donor with ulcerative colitis or Crohn's disease, or a healthy co-twin of an affected twin (not recorded which). CDR3s include the opening cysteine and the closing phenylalanine or tryptophan.

j_call,v_call,cdr3_aa
TRBJ1-5,TRBV12-3/TRBV12-4,CASSRDRDIQPQHF
TRBJ2-4,TRBV2,CATLRQNIQYF
TRBJ1-1,TRBV20-1,CSARDRGRNTEAFF
TRBJ2-7,TRBV12-3/TRBV12-4,CASSGWMEQYF
TRBJ2-1,TRBV28,CASARAGSRDEQFF
TRBJ2-7,TRBV7-9,CASSLGPGQGGEYF
TRBJ2-5,TRBV5-1,CASSQGTQETQYF
TRBJ2-2,TRBV21-1,CASSKEGQHGELFF
TRBJ2-1,TRBV19,CASSNLVEGIHEQFF
TRBJ1-6,TRBV7-9,CASSFQGDVFSLHF
TRBJ2-3,TRBV29-1,CSVEVAGLGTDTQYF
TRBJ1-4,TRBV7-2,CASSFGQINEKLFF
TRBJ2-1,TRBV7-9,CASSLGSSGRVRDEQFF
TRBJ2-1,TRBV7-8,CASSLFSGGGNEQFF
TRBJ2-5,TRBV19,CASSIWDSQETQYF
TRBJ2-2,TRBV20-1,CSARVGTTNTGELFF
TRBJ1-5,TRBV24-1,CATSAKDSHNQPQHF
TRBJ2-7,TRBV12-3/TRBV12-4,CASSLTRYEQYF
TRBJ1-1,TRBV6-1,CASTRRQQGNTEAFF
TRBJ2-5,TRBV4-2,CASSQDLAGGPSQETQYF
TRBJ2-1,TRBV18,CASSPWGYEQFF
TRBJ1-1,TRBV30,CAWRFGASGEAFF
TRBJ2-3,TRBV10-1,CASSDRIRAGGVTDTQYF
TRBJ2-7,TRBV10-2,CASRRAAPSYEQYF
TRBJ2-1,TRBV7-3,CASSSRPRDRDNEQFF
TRBJ2-1,TRBV6-2/TRBV6-3,CASRRPGPAYNEQFF
TRBJ2-1,TRBV5-5,CASSLEGTAYNEQFF
TRBJ1-4,TRBV7-3,CASSLLTREEKLFF
TRBJ1-1,TRBV5-1,CASSPSGTGGEEAFF
TRBJ2-7,TRBV7-8,CASSFPPGRGAYEQYF
TRBJ2-1,TRBV7-2,CASSLLGQQIQNEQFF
TRBJ1-6,TRBV5-1,CASSMGQGNRNSPLHF
TRBJ2-2,TRBV28,CASSLRGPTTQELFF
TRBJ1-5,TRBV24-1,CATSDPLGGNQPQHF
TRBJ1-5,TRBV28,CATNRGPSLPQHF
TRBJ2-6,TRBV5-5,CASSVVGTDSGANVLTF
TRBJ2-4,TRBV28,CASSLERLADIQYF
TRBJ1-2,TRBV28,CASSLLQNGYTF
TRBJ2-6,TRBV7-6,CASSLVFFSGANVLTF
TRBJ2-3,TRBV12-3/TRBV12-4,CASSLTWGTQVTDTQYF
TRBJ1-4,TRBV7-2,CASSLDQALRGEKLFF
TRBJ2-4,TRBV18,CASSPGTQGGNIQYF
TRBJ2-3,TRBV7-2,CASRNGQTSTDTQYF